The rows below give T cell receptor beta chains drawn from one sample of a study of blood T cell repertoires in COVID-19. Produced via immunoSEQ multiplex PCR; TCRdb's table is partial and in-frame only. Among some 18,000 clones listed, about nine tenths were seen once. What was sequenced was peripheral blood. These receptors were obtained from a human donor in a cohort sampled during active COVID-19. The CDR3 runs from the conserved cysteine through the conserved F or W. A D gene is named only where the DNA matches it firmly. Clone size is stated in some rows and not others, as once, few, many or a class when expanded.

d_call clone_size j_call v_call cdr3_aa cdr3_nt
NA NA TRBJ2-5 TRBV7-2 CASSLDRQETQYF TGTGCCAGCAGCTTAGACAGACAAGAGACCCAGTACTTC
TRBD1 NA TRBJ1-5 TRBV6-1 CASSEGNRGRNQPQHF TGTGCCAGCAGTGAAGGTAACAGGGGGCGAAATCAGCCCCAGCATTTT
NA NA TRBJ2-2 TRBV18 CASSPRDTYTGELFF TGTGCCAGCTCACCTCGTGACACCTACACCGGGGAGCTGTTTTTT
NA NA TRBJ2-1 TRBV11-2 CASSASGRLDSRFF TGTGCCAGCAGCGCGAGTGGAAGGTTGGACAGCCGGTTCTTC
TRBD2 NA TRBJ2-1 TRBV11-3 CASSLEPLLFSGGPSYNEQFF TGTGCCAGCAGCTTAGAACCACTCTTATTTAGCGGGGGGCCTTCATACAATGAGCAGTTCTTC
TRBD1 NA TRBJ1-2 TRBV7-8 CASSEDGDSNYGYTF TGTGCCAGCAGCGAAGATGGGGACAGTAACTATGGCTACACCTTC
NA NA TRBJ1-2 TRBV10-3 CAISERTAYGYTF TGTGCCATCAGTGAGAGAACAGCCTATGGCTACACCTTC
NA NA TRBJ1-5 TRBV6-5 CASRVRTGWDQPQHF TGTGCCAGCAGAGTCCGAACAGGGTGGGATCAGCCCCAGCATTTT
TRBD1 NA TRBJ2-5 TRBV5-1 CASSGGTGGYQETQYF TGCGCCAGCAGCGGGGGTACAGGGGGGTACCAAGAGACCCAGTACTTC
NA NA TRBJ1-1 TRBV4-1 CASSQFHTGARMNTEAFF TGCGCCAGCAGCCAGTTCCATACAGGAGCTCGTATGAACACTGAAGCTTTCTTT
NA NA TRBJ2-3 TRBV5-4 CASRTPVGAVGTDTQYF TGTGCCAGCCGGACCCCGGTGGGGGCGGTAGGCACAGATACGCAGTATTTT
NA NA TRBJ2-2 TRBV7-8 CASSLLPGSLGTGELFF TGTGCCAGCAGCTTATTGCCGGGGTCCCTAGGGACCGGGGAGCTGTTTTTT
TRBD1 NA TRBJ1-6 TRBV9 CASSVRDRGSPLHF TGTGCCAGCAGCGTCCGGGACAGGGGTTCACCCCTCCACTTT
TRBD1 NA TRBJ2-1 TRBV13 CASSTGGYNEQFF TGTGCCAGCAGCACAGGGGGCTACAATGAGCAGTTCTTC
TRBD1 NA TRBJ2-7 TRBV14 CASSQSGTGASEQYF TGTGCCAGCAGCCAGTCCGGGACAGGGGCTTCCGAGCAGTACTTC
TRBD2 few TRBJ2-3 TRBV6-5 CASSTRLATDTQYF TGTGCCAGCAGTACCAGACTAGCCACAGATACGCAGTATTTT
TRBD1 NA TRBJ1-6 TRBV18 CASSPHRGDNSPLHF TGTGCCAGCTCACCCCACAGGGGAGATAATTCACCCCTCCACTTT
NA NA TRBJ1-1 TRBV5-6 CASSLALSNRQMNTEAFF TGTGCCAGCAGCTTGGCCTTGAGTAATCGACAGATGAACACTGAAGCTTTCTTT
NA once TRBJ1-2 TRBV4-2 CASSQAPQGAYGYTF TGTGCCAGCAGCCAAGCCCCGCAGGGTGCCTATGGCTACACCTTC
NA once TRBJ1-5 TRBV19 CASSIVSYQPQHF TGTGCCAGTAGTATAGTATCGTATCAGCCCCAGCATTTT
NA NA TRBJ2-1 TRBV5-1 CASSPLRVSNEQFF TGCGCCAGCAGCCCACTGCGGGTTTCGAATGAGCAGTTCTTC
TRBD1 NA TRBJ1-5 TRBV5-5 CASSGTGERGGNQPQHF TGTGCCAGCTCGGGGACAGGGGAGCGTGGTGGCAATCAGCCCCAGCATTTT
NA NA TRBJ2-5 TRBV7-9 CASSPSFRETQYF TGTGCCAGCAGCCCCTCCTTCCGAGAGACCCAGTACTTC
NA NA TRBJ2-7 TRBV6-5 CASSYGEGASEQYF TGTGCCAGCAGTTACGGGGAAGGGGCGTCCGAGCAGTACTTC
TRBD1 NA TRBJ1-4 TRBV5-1 CASSPGQGQNEKLFF TGCGCCAGCAGCCCTGGACAGGGGCAGAATGAAAAACTGTTTTTT
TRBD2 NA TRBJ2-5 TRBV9 CASSVEGSGAQETQYF TGTGCCAGCAGCGTAGAAGGTAGCGGGGCACAAGAGACCCAGTACTTC
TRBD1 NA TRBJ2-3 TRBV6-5 CASSYRQGAEYF TGTGCCAGCAGTTATAGACAGGGGGCAGAGTATTTT
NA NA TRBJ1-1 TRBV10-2 CASSDVDRTNTEAFF TGCGCCAGCAGTGACGTTGACAGGACTAACACTGAAGCTTTCTTT
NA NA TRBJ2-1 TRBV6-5 CASSSLPLTYNEQFF TGTGCCAGCAGTTCTCTACCACTTACCTACAATGAGCAGTTCTTC
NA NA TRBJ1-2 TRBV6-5 CASSLTGFGYTF TGTGCCAGCAGCTTAACAGGGTTTGGCTACACCTTC
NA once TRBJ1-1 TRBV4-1 CASSQRAQLDTEAFF TGCGCCAGCAGCCAGAGGGCCCAACTCGACACTGAAGCTTTCTTT
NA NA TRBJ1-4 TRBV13 CASSVSRNPNEKLFF TGTGCCAGCAGCGTCTCCAGGAACCCTAATGAAAAACTGTTTTTT
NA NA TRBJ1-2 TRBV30 CAWSAPGGSGGYTF TGTGCCTGGAGTGCCCCCGGAGGGTCGGGGGGCTACACCTTC
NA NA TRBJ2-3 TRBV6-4 CASSDLAPQPGHFTDTQYF TGTGCCAGCAGTGACCTCGCCCCGCAACCAGGACACTTCACAGATACGCAGTATTTT
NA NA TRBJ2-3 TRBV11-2 CASSPLTSSDTQYF TGTGCCAGCAGCCCACTTACTAGTTCAGATACGCAGTATTTT
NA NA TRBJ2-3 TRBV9 CASSVELTDTQYF TGTGCCAGCAGCGTAGAACTCACAGATACGCAGTATTTT
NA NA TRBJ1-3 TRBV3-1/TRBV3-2 CASSHREHTIYF TGTGCCAGCAGCCACCGGGAACACACCATATATTTT
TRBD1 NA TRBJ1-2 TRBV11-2 CASSLGLTGDGGYTF TGTGCCAGCAGCTTAGGGTTGACAGGGGATGGGGGCTACACCTTC
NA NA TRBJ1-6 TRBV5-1 CASSLDRTENSPLHF TGCGCCAGCAGCTTGGATCGGACAGAAAATTCACCCCTCCACTTT
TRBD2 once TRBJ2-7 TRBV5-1 CASSPTSGTSPYEQYF TGCGCCAGCAGCCCAACTTCCGGGACTAGCCCCTACGAGCAGTACTTC
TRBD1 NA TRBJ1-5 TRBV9 CASSVAPGGQPQHF TGTGCCAGCAGCGTAGCCCCAGGGGGGCAGCCCCAGCATTTT
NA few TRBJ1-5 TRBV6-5 CASRGTYSNQPQHF TGTGCCAGCAGGGGGACATATAGCAATCAGCCCCAGCATTTT
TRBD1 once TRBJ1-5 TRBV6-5 CASTMTGRRQPQHF TGTGCCAGCACCATGACAGGGAGGAGGCAGCCCCAGCATTTT
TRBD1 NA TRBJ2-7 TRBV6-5 CASSFRQGPYEQYF TGTGCCAGCAGCTTTAGACAGGGGCCCTACGAGCAGTACTTC
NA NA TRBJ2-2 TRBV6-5 CASEQGNTGELFF TGTGCCAGCGAACAGGGGAACACCGGGGAGCTGTTTTTT
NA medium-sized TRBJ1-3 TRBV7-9 CASSQAGSGNTIYF TGTGCCAGCAGCCAAGCGGGGTCTGGAAACACCATATATTTT
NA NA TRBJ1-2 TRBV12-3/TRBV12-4 CASSFIREGGYTF TGTGCCAGCAGTTTCATACGGGAAGGGGGCTACACCTTC
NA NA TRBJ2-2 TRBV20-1 CSASPSSAGELFF TGCAGTGCTAGTCCATCATCGGCCGGGGAGCTGTTTTTT
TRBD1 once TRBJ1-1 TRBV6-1 CASSEPGQGADEAFF TGTGCCAGCAGTGAACCGGGACAGGGGGCGGATGAAGCTTTCTTT
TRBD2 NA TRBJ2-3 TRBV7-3 CASSRGTSGGTDTQYF TGTGCCAGCAGTCGAGGGACTAGCGGGGGGACAGATACGCAGTATTTT
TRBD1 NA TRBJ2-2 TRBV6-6 CASSRQGANGPGELFF TGTGCCAGCAGTCGACAGGGGGCAAATGGCCCCGGGGAGCTGTTTTTT
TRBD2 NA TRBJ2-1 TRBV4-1 CASSQVLAGVSYNEQFF TGCGCCAGCAGCCAAGTACTAGCGGGGGTGTCCTACAATGAGCAGTTCTTC
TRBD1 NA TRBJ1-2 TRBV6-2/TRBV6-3 CASSFRGQLYGYTF TGTGCCAGCAGTTTCCGGGGACAGCTCTATGGCTACACCTTC
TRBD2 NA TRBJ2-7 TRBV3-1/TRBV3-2 CASSQKKRWLAGISYEQYF TGTGCCAGCAGCCAAAAAAAGAGGTGGCTAGCGGGGATCTCCTACGAGCAGTACTTC